This T cell receptor (beta chain) was documented in a study of blood T cell repertoires in COVID-19 (dated by TCRdb to the early 2020s). About the investigation overall: The collaborator samples originated in the United States, Italy and Spain and spanned the acute and convalescent phases of COVID-19. The material from the prospective study consisted of cDNA or gDNA derived from T cells, B-cell-depleted T cells, or PBMCs. The dataset comprised deeply sampled blood TCRbeta repertoires from subjects exposed to, actively infected with, or recovered from COVID-19. A freely available public database, intended as a resource for researchers studying the immune response to SARS-CoV-2, is where the repertoires were released. The samples were drawn from two sources: the first 160 participants of the ongoing ImmuneRACE study, and some 1,300 subjects contributed by 6 global collaborators. A de-identified subject ID, COVID-19 status, age in years and sex were almost always included in the sample metadata. HLA class I and class II types, where available, came from metadata supplied by the sample provider rather than from assay-based typing. Findings and caveats that apply to the study as a whole: How much clinical and demographic metadata was included differed by source and by participant, and the metadata was provided uncurated.

With regard to this clone: Which antigen it targets is not known. The sample holds no much larger clone one base away, and base qualities are not on file.

One collaborating source in Seattle enrolled patients during active infection and followed them longitudinally through the course of disease. The collaborating institutions used their own protocols to collect whole blood in K2EDTA tubes. For TCRbeta analysis, collaborators shipped samples in one of three forms: frozen whole blood, isolated PBMCs, or DNA extracted from either of those sample types. TCRbeta CDR3 regions were amplified from genomic DNA using the immunoSEQ Assay, a bias-controlled multiplex PCR. Per the authors' processing: Nucleated cell counts per sample were estimated from amplification of reference gene primers within the assay. To quantify the absolute abundance of each unique TCRbeta CDR3 rearrangement, sequence reads were collapsed and filtered. Productive Simpson clonality was computed per sample as the square root of Simpson's diversity index over productive rearrangements. This immuneACCESS table, as held by TCRdb, lists in-frame sequences with V and J called but not all clones. Of the missing ones, under half trace to an unresolved V gene in checked studies; the others have no known cause. V, J and clone size were drawn from that table, and D and trimming were deduced from the DNA. This sample is represented by some 230,000 clones; 85% to 90% of them were singletons. The ten largest clones represent roughly a tenth of the sample.

Sequencing was carried out using peripheral blood. The receptor comes from a woman in her 50s with COVID-19, enrolled during active disease.

This receptor carries the CDR3 CASSFRGSNYGYTF. Here is the DNA: TGTGCCAGCAGCTTTCGGGGTTCTAACTATGGCTACACCTTC. The sequence links TRBV5-6 to TRBJ1-2; no confident D gene assignment can be made. Reading the germline V gene gives CDR1 SGHDT and CDR2 YYEEEE. V lost 2 bases and J lost 0 bases; the stretch between them is 8 bases long. The CDR3 starts with the cysteine, ends with the phenylalanine, and has 14 residues. Only the CDR3 part of the read is kept: 42 bases, read in frame from the first base.